This T cell receptor beta chain was recovered during a study of T cell changes during pregnancy in multiple sclerosis. Libraries were prepared by immunoSEQ multiplex PCR; TCRdb keeps only in-frame clonotypes and omits some of them. The sample has about 62,000 clones; roughly nine tenths are singletons. The clonotype was recovered from a female donor with multiple sclerosis, enrolled in a pregnancy study. The sample was peripheral blood, taken in the first trimester of pregnancy.

CDR3 region: CASSPSRQGLNTEAFF. The DNA for the CDR3 is TGTGCCAGCTCGCCTTCTAGACAGGGATTGAACACTGAAGCTTTCTTT. This sequence joins TRBV18 and TRBJ1-1; TRBD1 matches at 7 bases. V lost 6 bases, J lost 0 bases, and 10 bases stayed unmatched. Germline CDR1 is KGHSH and CDR2 is LQKENI. The CDR3 is 16 residues long.